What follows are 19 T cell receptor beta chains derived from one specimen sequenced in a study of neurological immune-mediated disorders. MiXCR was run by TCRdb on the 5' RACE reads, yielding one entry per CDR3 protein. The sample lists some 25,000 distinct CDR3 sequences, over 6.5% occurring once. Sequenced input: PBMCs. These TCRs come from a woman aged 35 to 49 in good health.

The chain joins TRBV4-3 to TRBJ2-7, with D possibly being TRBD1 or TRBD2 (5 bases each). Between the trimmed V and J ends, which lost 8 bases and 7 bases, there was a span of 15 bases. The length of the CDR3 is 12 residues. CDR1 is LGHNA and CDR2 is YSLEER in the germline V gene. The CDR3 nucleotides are TGCGCCAGCTCGAGCGAATGGGGGGAGCAGTACTTC. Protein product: CASSSEWGEQYF.

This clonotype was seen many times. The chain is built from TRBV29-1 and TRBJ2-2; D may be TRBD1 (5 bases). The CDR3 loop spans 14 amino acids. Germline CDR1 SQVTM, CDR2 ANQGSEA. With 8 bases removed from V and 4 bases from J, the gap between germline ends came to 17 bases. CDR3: CSFSRGAFTGELFF. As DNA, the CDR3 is TGCAGCTTTAGTAGGGGCGCGTTCACCGGGGAGCTGTTTTTT.

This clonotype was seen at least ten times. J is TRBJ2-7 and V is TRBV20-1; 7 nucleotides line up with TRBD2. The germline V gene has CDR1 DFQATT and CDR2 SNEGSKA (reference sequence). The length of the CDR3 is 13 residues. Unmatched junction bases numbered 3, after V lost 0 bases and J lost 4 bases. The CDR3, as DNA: TGCAGTGCTAGAGATCGGGGGGATTACGAGCAGTACTTC. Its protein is CSARDRGDYEQYF.

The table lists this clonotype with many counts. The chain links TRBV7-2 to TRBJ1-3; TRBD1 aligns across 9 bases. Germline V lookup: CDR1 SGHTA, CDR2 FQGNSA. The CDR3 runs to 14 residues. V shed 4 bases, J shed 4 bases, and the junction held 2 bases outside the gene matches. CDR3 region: CASSSGQGGNTIYF. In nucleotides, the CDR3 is TGTGCCAGCAGCTCGGGACAGGGAGGAAACACCATATATTTT.

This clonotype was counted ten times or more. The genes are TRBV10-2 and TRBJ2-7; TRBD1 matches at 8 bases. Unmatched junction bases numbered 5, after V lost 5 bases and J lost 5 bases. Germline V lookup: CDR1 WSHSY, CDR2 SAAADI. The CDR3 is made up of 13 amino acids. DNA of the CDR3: TGCGCCAGCAGTCGGGACAGGTCCGACGAGCAGTACTTC. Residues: CASSRDRSDEQYF.

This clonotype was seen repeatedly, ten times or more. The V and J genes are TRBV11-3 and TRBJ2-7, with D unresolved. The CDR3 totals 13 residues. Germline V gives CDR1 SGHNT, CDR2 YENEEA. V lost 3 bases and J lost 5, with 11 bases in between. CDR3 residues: CASSFDFLNEQYF. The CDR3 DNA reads TGTGCCAGCAGCTTCGATTTTCTGAACGAGCAGTACTTC.

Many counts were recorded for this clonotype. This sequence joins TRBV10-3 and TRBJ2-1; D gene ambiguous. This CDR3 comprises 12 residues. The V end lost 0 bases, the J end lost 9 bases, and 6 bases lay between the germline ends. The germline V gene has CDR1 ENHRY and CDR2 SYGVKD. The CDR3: CAISESRTEQFF. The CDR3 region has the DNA TGTGCCATCAGTGAGTCGAGGACTGAGCAGTTCTTC.

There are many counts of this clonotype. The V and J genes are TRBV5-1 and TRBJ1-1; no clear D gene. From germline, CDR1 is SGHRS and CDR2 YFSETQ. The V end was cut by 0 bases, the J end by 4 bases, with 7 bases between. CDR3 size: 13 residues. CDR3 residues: CASSLGGGTEAFF. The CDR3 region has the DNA TGCGCCAGCAGCTTGGGCGGCGGCACTGAAGCTTTCTTT.

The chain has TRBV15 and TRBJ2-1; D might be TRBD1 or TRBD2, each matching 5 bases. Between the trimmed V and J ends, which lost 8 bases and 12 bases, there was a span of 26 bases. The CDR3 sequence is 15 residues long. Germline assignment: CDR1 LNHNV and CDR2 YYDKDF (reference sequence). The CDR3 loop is CATRISGPQRFRQFF. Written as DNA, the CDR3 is TGTGCCACCCGGATATCGGGACCCCAGCGTTTTAGGCAGTTCTTC.

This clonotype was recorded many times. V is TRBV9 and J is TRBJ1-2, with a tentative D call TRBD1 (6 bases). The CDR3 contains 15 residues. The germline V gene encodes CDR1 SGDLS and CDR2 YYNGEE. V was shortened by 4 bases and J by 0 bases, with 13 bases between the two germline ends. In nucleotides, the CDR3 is TGTGCCAGCAGCCCGCGACAGGATCCTAACTATGGCTACACCTTC. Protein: CASSPRQDPNYGYTF.

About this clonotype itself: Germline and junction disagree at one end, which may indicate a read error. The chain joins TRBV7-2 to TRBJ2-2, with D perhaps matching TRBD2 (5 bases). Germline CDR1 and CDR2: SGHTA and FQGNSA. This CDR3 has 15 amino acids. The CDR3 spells CASSPPPLNTGKMIF. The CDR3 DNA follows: TGTGCCAGCAGCCCACCCCCCCTGAACACCGGGAAGATGATTTTT. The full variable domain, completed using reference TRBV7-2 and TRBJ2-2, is GAGVSQSPSNKVTEKGKDVELRCDPISGHTALYWYRQSLGQGLEFLIYFQGNSAPDKSGLPSDRFSAERTGGSVSTLTIQRTQQEDSAVYLCASSPPPLNTGKMIFGEGSRLTVL.

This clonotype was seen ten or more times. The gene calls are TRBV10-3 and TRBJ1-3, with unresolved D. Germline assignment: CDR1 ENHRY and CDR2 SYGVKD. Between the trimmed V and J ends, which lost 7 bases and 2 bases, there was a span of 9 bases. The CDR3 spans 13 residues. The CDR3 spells CAINRETGNTIYF. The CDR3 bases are TGTGCCATCAACCGGGAGACTGGAAACACCATATATTTT.

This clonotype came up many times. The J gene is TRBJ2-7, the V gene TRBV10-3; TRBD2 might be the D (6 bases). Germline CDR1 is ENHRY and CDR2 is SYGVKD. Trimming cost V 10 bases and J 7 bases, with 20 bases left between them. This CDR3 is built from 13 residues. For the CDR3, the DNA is TGTGCCACCGCGGAGGGGTTCCTTCGGGAGCAGTACTTC. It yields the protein CATAEGFLREQYF.

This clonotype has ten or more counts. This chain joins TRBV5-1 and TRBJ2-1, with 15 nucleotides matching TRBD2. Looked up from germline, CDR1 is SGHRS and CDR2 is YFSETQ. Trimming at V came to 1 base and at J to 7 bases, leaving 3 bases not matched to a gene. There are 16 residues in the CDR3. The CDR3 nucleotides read TGCGCCAGCAGCTTGCTTGGACTAGCGGGAGGGAATGAGCAGTTCTTC. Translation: CASSLLGLAGGNEQFF. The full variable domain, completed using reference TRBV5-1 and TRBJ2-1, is KAGVTQTPRYLIKTRGQQVTLSCSPISGHRSVSWYQQTPGQGLQFLFEYFSETQRNKGNFPGRFSGRQFSNSRSEMNVSTLELGDSALYLCASSLLGLAGGNEQFFGPGTRLTVL.

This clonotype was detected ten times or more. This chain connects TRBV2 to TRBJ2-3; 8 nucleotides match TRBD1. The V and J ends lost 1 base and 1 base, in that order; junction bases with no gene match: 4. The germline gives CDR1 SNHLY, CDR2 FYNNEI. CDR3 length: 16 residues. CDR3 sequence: CASSEGVTGGTDTQYF. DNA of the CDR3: TGTGCCAGCAGTGAAGGGGTGACAGGGGGCACAGATACGCAGTATTTT.

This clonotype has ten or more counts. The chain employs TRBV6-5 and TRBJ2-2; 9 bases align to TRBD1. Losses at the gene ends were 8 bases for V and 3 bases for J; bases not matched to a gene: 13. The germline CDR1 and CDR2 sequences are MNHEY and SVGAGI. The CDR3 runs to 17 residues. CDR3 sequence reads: CASRLDRDRAYTGELFF. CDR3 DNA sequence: TGTGCCAGCCGGTTAGATCGGGACAGGGCTTACACCGGGGAGCTGTTTTTT.

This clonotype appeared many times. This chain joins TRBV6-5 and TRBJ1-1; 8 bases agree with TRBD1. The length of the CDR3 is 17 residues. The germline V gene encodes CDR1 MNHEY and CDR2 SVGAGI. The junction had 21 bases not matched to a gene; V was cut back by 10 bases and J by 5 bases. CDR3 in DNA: TGTGCCATCCGGACATCTGACAGGGGTGTTGGTTGGACTGAAGCTTTCTTT. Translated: CAIRTSDRGVGWTEAFF.

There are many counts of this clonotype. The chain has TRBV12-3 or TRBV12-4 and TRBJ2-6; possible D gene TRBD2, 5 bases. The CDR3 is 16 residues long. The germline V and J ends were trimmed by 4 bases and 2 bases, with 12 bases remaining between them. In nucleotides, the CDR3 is TGTGCCAGCAGTTCCGACCCGGAGGCTGGGGCCAACGTCCTGACTTTC. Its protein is CASSSDPEAGANVLTF.

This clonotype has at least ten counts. The CDR3: CASSPRILAVSNQPQHF. The CDR3 DNA follows: TGTGCCAGCAGTCCTCGGATTTTAGCGGTTAGCAATCAGCCCCAGCATTTT. The chain has TRBV12-3 or TRBV12-4 and TRBJ1-5; D is undetermined. Trimming shortened V by 5 bases and J by 0 bases, and 17 bases separated the two germline ends. The CDR3 length is 17 residues.